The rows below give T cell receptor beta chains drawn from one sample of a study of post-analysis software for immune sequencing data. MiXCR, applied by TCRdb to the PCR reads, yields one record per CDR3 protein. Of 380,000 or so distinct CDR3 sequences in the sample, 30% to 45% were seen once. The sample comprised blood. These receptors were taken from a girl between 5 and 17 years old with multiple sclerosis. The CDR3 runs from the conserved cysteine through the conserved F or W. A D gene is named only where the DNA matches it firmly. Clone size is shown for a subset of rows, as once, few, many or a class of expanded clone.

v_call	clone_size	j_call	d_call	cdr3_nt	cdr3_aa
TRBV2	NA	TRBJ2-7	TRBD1	TGTGCCAGCAGTGGGGGAGTGGGGTCGGACAGGGACGAGCAGTACTTC	CASSGGVGSDRDEQYF
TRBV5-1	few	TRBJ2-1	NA	TGCGCCAGCAGCTTGGCACGGGGGAGCTCCTACAATGAGCAGTTCTTC	CASSLARGSSYNEQFF
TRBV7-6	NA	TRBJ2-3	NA	TGTGCCAGCAGCTCGACGGACCGCACAGATACGCAGTATTTT	CASSSTDRTDTQYF
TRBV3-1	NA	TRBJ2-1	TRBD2	TGTGCCAGCTCACTAGCGGACTACCACAATGAGCAGTTCTTC	CASSLADYHNEQFF
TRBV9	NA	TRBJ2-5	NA	TGTGCCAGCAGCGCCCCCGGTGGGGCGACCCAGTACTTC	CASSAPGGATQYF
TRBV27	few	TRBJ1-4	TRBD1	TGTGCCAGCAGTTCGGGGACAGGGGTGGGAGAAAAACTGTTTTTT	CASSSGTGVGEKLFF
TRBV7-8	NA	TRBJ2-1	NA	TGTGCCAGCAGCGCCTTACTCGACAATGAGCAGTTCTTC	CASSALLDNEQFF
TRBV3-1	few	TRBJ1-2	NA	TGTGCCAGCAGCCAAGATACAGCGGTTTGGGGTGGCGGCAGGGCTGGCTACACCTTC	CASSQDTAVWGGGRAGYTF
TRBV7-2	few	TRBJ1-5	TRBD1	TGTGCCAGCAGCTTAGGGGGACAGACCAATCAGCCCCAGCATTTT	CASSLGGQTNQPQHF
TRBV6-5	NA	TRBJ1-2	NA	TGTGCCAGCAGTTACTCGAGGGACACCCATGGCTACACCTTC	CASSYSRDTHGYTF
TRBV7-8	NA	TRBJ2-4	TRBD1	TGTGCCGGCAGCCGTCCCGGGACAGTGGCCAAAAACATTCAGTACTTC	CAGSRPGTVAKNIQYF
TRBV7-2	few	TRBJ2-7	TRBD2	TGTGCCAGCAGCTTAAGGGTCACAGCGGGGATAGATCACTACGAGCAGTACTTC	CASSLRVTAGIDHYEQYF
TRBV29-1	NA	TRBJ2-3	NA	TGCAGCGTTGAAAACGGAGGAGGTGACACAGATACGCAGTATTTT	CSVENGGGDTDTQYF
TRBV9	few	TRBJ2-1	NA	TGTGCCAGCAGCGTATTGTTCGGGGCCAACGATGAGCAGTTCTTC	CASSVLFGANDEQFF
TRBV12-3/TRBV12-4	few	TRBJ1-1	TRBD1	TGTGCCAGCAGTCCGGACAGGATGAACACTGAAGCTTTCTTT	CASSPDRMNTEAFF
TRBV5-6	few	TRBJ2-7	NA	TGTGCCAGCAGCTTGGCCTTTGCGGTCGAGCAGTACTTC	CASSLAFAVEQYF
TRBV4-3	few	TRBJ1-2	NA	TGCGCCAGCAGCCAAGATCGGTATGGCTACACCTTC	CASSQDRYGYTF
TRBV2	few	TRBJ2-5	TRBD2	TGTGCCAGCCGAAGGAGGCTAGCGGATCAAGAGGCCCAGTACTTC	CASRRRLADQEAQYF
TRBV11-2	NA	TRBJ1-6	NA	TGTGCCAGCAGCTTAGTCAGGGTACACGGGGATTCACCCCTCCACTTT	CASSLVRVHGDSPLHF
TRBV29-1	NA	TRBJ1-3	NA	TGCAGCGTTGAAACTGGCGCCACCATATATTTT	CSVETGATIYF
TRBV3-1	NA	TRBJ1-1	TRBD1	TGTGCCAGCAGCCCCTCGGGACAGGGCGGAACTGAAGCCTTCTTT	CASSPSGQGGTEAFF
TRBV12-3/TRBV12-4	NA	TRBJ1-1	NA	TGTGCCAGCAGTTTAGACCCAAAGGGTGAAGCTTTCTTT	CASSLDPKGEAFF
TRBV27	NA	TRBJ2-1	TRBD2	TGTGCCAGCAGTTTATCGGGTAGCGGGGGGATTAGCTCCTACAATGAGCAGTTCTTC	CASSLSGSGGISSYNEQFF
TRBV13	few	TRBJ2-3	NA	TGTGCCAGCAGACCATGGACCCGGTCGGGCACAGATACGCAGTATTTT	CASRPWTRSGTDTQYF
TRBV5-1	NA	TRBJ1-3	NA	TGCGCCAGCAGACAGGGCTCCCCTGGAAACACCATATATTTT	CASRQGSPGNTIYF
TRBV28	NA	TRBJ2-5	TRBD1	TGTGCCAGCAGTGCCTTCGGGACAGAAAAAGAGACCCAGTACTTC	CASSAFGTEKETQYF
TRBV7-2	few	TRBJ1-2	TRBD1	TGTGCCAGCAGCTCTCAGGACAGGGGTTATGGCTACACCTTC	CASSSQDRGYGYTF
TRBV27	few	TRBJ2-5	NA	TGTGCCAGCAGTCCCCACCTGTCAGGGCGGGAGACCCAGTACTTC	CASSPHLSGRETQYF
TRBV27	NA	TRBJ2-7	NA	TGTGCCACAGCCGGGACACCTTCCTACGAGCAGTACTTC	CATAGTPSYEQYF
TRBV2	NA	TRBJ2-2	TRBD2	TGTGCCAGCAGTGAAGGACTAGCCAACACCGGGGAGCTGTTTTTT	CASSEGLANTGELFF
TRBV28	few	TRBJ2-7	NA	TGTGCCAGCAGTTTACTAGACCACGAGCAGTACTTC	CASSLLDHEQYF
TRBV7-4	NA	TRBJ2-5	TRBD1	TGTGCCAGCAGCTTCCCAGGGGACAGTCTACAAGAGACCCAGTACTTC	CASSFPGDSLQETQYF
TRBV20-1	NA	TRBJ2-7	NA	TGCAGTGCTAGATGGGGGGGGCCAACTTCCGAGCAGTACTTC	CSARWGGPTSEQYF
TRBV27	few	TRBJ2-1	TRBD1	TGTGCCAGCAGTCGTGGGGCAGGGGGCAGGGATGAGCAGTTCTTC	CASSRGAGGRDEQFF
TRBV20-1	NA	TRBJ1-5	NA	TGCAGTGCTAGAAGTACGGGGGCGCCCAATCAGCCCCAGCATTTT	CSARSTGAPNQPQHF
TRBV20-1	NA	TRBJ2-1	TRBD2	TGCAGTGCTAGAGCGGAGCGGGGGGGCTATGAGCAGTTCTTC	CSARAERGGYEQFF
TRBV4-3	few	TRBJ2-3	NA	TGCGCCAGCAGCCAAGAAGCCCTAAGCACAGATACGCAGTATTTT	CASSQEALSTDTQYF
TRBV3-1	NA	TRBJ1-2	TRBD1	TGTGCCAGCAGCCAGGGACAGGGAATCTATGGCTACACCTTC	CASSQGQGIYGYTF
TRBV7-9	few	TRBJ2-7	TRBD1	TGTGCCAGCAGCCAGGATAACAGGGGGCGCGTATACGAGCAGTACTTC	CASSQDNRGRVYEQYF
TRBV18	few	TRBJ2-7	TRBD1	TGTGCCAGCTCACCAGGGGGACAGGGGTCCTACGAGCAGTACTTC	CASSPGGQGSYEQYF
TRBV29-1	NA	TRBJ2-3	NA	TGCAGCGCTACCCACCGATCGGGTAGGACAGATACGCAGTATTTT	CSATHRSGRTDTQYF
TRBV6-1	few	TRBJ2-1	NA	TGTGCCAGCAAGATGTTGTCAGGGGATCACAATGAGCAGTTCTTC	CASKMLSGDHNEQFF
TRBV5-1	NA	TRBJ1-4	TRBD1	TGCGCCAGCAGCGGCGACAGGGGAGAAGGAAAACTGTTTTTT	CASSGDRGEGKLFF
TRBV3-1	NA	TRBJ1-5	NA	TGTGCCAGCAGCCAAGGAGGGTGGCCAGGGGATTCTCAGCCCCAGCATTTT	CASSQGGWPGDSQPQHF
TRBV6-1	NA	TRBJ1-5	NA	TGTGCCAGCAGTGAAGGAGGCAGGTGGAATCAGCCCCAGCATTTT	CASSEGGRWNQPQHF
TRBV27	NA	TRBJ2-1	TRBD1	TGTGCCAGCAGTTTAAGGACAGGGGCCGATGAGCAGTTCTTC	CASSLRTGADEQFF
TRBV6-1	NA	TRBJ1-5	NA	TGTGCCAGCAGACCTTATCTAGGGGGAAGAGGCAATCAGCCCCAGCATTTT	CASRPYLGGRGNQPQHF
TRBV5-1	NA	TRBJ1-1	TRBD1	TGCGCCAGCAGCCAAGACAGGGGGGGGACTGAAGCTTTCTTT	CASSQDRGGTEAFF
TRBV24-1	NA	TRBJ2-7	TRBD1	TGTGCCACCAGTGACCGGGACAGGGGGCCTTCCTACGAGCAGTACTTC	CATSDRDRGPSYEQYF
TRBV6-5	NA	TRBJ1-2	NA	TGTGCCAGCAGGCTCGACGGAAGCTATGGCTACACCTTC	CASRLDGSYGYTF